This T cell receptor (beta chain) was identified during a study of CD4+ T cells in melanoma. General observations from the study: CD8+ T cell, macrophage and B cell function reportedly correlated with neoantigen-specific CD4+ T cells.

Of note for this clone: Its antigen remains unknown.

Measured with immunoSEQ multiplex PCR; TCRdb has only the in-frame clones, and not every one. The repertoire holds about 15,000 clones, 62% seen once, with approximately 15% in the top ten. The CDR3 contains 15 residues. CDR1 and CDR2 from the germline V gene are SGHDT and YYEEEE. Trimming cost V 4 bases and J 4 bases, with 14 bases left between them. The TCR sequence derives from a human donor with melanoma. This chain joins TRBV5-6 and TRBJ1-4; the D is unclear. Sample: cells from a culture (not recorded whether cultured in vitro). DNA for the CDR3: TGTGCCAGCAGCCTAGGAACCTGGGATAATGAAAAACTGTTTTTT. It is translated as CASSLGTWDNEKLFF.